This T cell receptor beta chain was identified during a study of T cells after yellow fever vaccination. The overall study: The fractions with low cell numbers were processed using SMART-Seq v4 Ultra Low Input.

This clonotype was counted a few times. Germline assignment: CDR1 SGHTA and CDR2 FQGNSA. CDR3 size: 13 residues. V was pared by 8 bases and J by 1 base, with 12 bases between. One entry per CDR3 protein, called by TCRdb with MiXCR from the 5' RACE reads. The sample contains 90,000 to 130,000 distinct CDR3 sequences, 8.4% of which appear only once. The source is a man aged 30 to 45 who received the YFV17D yellow fever vaccine. The chain joins TRBV7-2 to TRBJ2-7, with D hard to call. Sequencing used CD8+ T cells sorted from PBMCs, obtained 45 days after the yellow fever booster vaccination. The CDR3: CASGRSGSYEQYF. The DNA for the CDR3 is TGTGCCAGCGGAAGATCAGGATCCTACGAGCAGTACTTC.